These 30 T cell receptor beta chains came from one sample sequenced in a study of PD-L1 blockade in urothelial cancer. Profiling relied on immunoSEQ multiplex PCR, and the TCRdb table lists in-frame clones only, not all of them. Of 58,000 or so clones in the sample, 81% were seen once. Time point specified: pretreatment peripheral blood. The specimen comprised PBMCs, sampled around atezolizumab (anti-PD-L1) treatment. Receptor source: a man aged 70-80 years with urothelial cancer.

The chain employs TRBV5-1 and TRBJ2-5; 11 nucleotides match TRBD2. Germline values: CDR1 SGHRS, CDR2 YFSETQ. With V trimmed by 4 bases and J by 4 bases, 9 bases remained unmatched. This CDR3 region has 16 residues. CDR3 coding DNA: TGCGCCAGCAGCCCTCGACTAGCGGGGTCGGGAGAGACCCAGTACTTC. The encoded protein is CASSPRLAGSGETQYF.

CDR3 nucleotides: TGTGCCAGCGGACTAGCGGGGGCACGCACAGATACGCAGTATTTT. Translation: CASGLAGARTDTQYF. The gene calls are TRBV2 and TRBJ2-3; 13 nucleotides line up with TRBD2. From germline, CDR1 is SNHLY and CDR2 FYNNEI. J lost 1 base, V lost 8 bases, and 3 bases had no gene match. This CDR3 region has 15 residues.

The rearrangement links TRBV29-1 to TRBJ1-2, with D unclear. The CDR3 loop spans 12 amino acids. CDR1 and CDR2 from the germline V gene are SQVTM and ANQGSEA. Deletions cut 3 bases from V and 5 bases from J, with 10 bases between. Here the CDR3 reads CSVELGGYGYTF. CDR3 DNA sequence: TGCAGCGTTGAGCTCGGCGGTTATGGCTACACCTTC.

This sequence joins TRBV30 and TRBJ1-5; D uncertain. The CDR3 length is 14 residues. Trimming stripped 3 bases from V and 0 bases from J, with 9 bases between. The V gene's germline CDR1 is GTSNPN and CDR2 SVGIG (reference sequence). This CDR3 is CAWSSTDSNQPQHF. In DNA, the CDR3 is TGTGCCTGGAGCTCAACAGATAGCAATCAGCCCCAGCATTTT. Full variable domain (outside the CDR3, taken from reference TRBV30 and TRBJ1-5): SQTIHQWPATLVQPVGSPLSLECTVEGTSNPNLYWYRQAAGRGLQLLFYSVGIGQISSEVPQNLSASRPQDRQFILSSKKLLLSDSGFYLCAWSSTDSNQPQHFGDGTRLSIL.

J is TRBJ2-1 and V is TRBV15; a weak D match, TRBD2 (6 bases). V was trimmed by 0 bases and J by 4 bases, leaving 13 bases between them. This CDR3 spans 16 amino acids. Germline CDR1 reads LNHNV; CDR2 reads YYDKDF (reference sequence). The DNA of the CDR3 is TGTGCCACCAGCAGAGAGGCTAGCGCAAGTTACAATGAGCAGTTCTTC. Protein sequence: CATSREASASYNEQFF.

V is TRBV28 and J is TRBJ2-3; D not resolved. Germline-derived CDR1 and CDR2 are MDHEN and SYDVKM. The CDR3 extends over 16 amino acids. Trimming pared 3 bases from V and 0 bases from J, leaving 13 bases between. This CDR3 is CASSFLVASSTDTQYF. The CDR3 DNA sequence: TGTGCCAGCAGTTTCTTGGTAGCATCTAGCACAGATACGCAGTATTTT.

The V gene is TRBV30, the J gene TRBJ2-1; 7 bases line up with TRBD1. Germline V lookup: CDR1 GTSNPN, CDR2 SVGIG (reference sequence). The length of the CDR3 is 15 residues. V lost 2 bases and J lost 6; bases outside the gene matches: 10. DNA of the CDR3: TGTGCCTGGAGTATGGGAACAGGGGATGGCAATGAGCAGTTCTTC. This sequence encodes CAWSMGTGDGNEQFF.

Points on this clone: Compared with germline, one end of the junction differs, possibly owing to a read error. This sequence joins TRBV7-7 and TRBJ2-3; 7 bases fit TRBD1. Germline V gene data show CDR1 as SSHAT and CDR2 as FNYEAQ (reference sequence). CDR3 length: 14 amino acids. CDR3 nucleotides: TGTGCTAGCAGCCCGACAGGGCCCACAGATACGCAGTATTTT. Protein: CASSPTGPTDTQYF. Complete variable domain (other parts from reference TRBV7-7 and TRBJ2-3): GAGVSQSPRYKVTKRGQDVTLRCDPISSHATLYWYQQALGQGPEFLTYFNYEAQPDKSGLPSDRFSAERPEGSISTLTIQRTEQRDSAMYRCASSPTGPTDTQYFGPGTRLTVL.

This CDR3 reads CASSFPGQQETQYF. DNA of the CDR3: TGTGCCAGCAGTTTTCCGGGACAACAAGAGACCCAGTACTTC. J is TRBJ2-5 and V is TRBV2; the D gene is possibly TRBD1 (6 bases). V was shortened by 5 bases and J by 2 bases, with 12 bases between the two germline ends. Germline lookup yields CDR1 SNHLY and CDR2 FYNNEI. This CDR3 is built from 14 residues.

Details on this clone: Germline is not matched at one junction end, which may reflect a read error. The chain links TRBV30 to TRBJ2-1; possibly TRBD1 for D (7 bases). The CDR3 is made up of 14 amino acids. Germline values: CDR1 GTSNPN, CDR2 SVGIG (reference sequence). Here the CDR3 DNA reads TGTGCCTGGCAGGGGGACTTTCAAAACAATGAGCGGTTCTTC. Amino acid sequence: CAWQGDFQNNERFF.

The chain couples TRBV18 to TRBJ2-5, with D perhaps matching TRBD1 (6 bases). The CDR3 covers 13 residues. Trimming pared 3 bases from V and 5 bases from J, leaving 10 bases between. Germline CDR1 and CDR2: KGHSH and LQKENI. The CDR3: CASSPAGAETQYF. The CDR3 bases are TGTGCCAGCTCACCGGCAGGGGCGGAGACCCAGTACTTC.

This chain uses TRBV9 with TRBJ1-2, with a tentative D call TRBD1 (5 bases). V was clipped by 0 bases and J by 8 bases, with 14 bases between them. This CDR3 comprises 14 residues. Germline lookup yields CDR1 SGDLS and CDR2 YYNGEE. The CDR3 nucleotides read TGTGCCAGCAGCGTAGGTCCACAGGCGGGAGGCTACACCTTC. It specifies CASSVGPQAGGYTF.

The V gene is TRBV2, the J gene TRBJ2-7; 14 nucleotides line up with TRBD2. Germline loops: CDR1 SNHLY, CDR2 FYNNEI. The CDR3 spans 14 residues. The ends lost 6 bases at V and 3 bases at J; junction bases unmatched: 1. The CDR3 protein is CASRGLAGDYEQYF. In DNA, the CDR3 is TGTGCCAGCAGGGGACTAGCGGGGGACTACGAGCAGTACTTC.

The chain uses TRBV5-6 and TRBJ2-1; weak D call: TRBD2 (6 bases). V was clipped by 5 bases and J by 0 bases, with 12 bases between them. Germline V gives CDR1 SGHDT, CDR2 YYEEEE. The CDR3 covers 15 residues. The chain's CDR3 is CASRGRGSSYNEQFF. The CDR3 DNA sequence: TGTGCCAGCAGGGGACGGGGGAGCTCCTACAATGAGCAGTTCTTC.

The V call is TRBV19, the J call TRBJ2-7, with D maybe TRBD2 (5 bases). Trimming cost V 7 bases and J 4 bases, with 14 bases left between them. The CDR3 covers 13 residues. Per the germline V gene, CDR1 is LNHDA and CDR2 is SQIVND (reference sequence). CDR3: CASNGPGGYEQYF. Written as DNA, the CDR3 is TGTGCCAGTAACGGACCGGGCGGGTACGAGCAGTACTTC. Supplemented by reference TRBV19 and TRBJ2-7, the full variable domain reads DGGITQSPKYLFRKEGQNVTLSCEQNLNHDAMYWYRQDPGQGLRLIYYSQIVNDFQKGDIAEGYSVSREKKESFPLTVTSAQKNPTAFYLCASNGPGGYEQYFGPGTRLTVT.

The V and J genes are TRBV6-1 and TRBJ1-2, with 9 bases aligning to TRBD1. Germline V gene lookup returns CDR1 MNHNS and CDR2 SASEGT. CDR3 length equals 15 residues. V gave up 7 bases and J gave up 4 bases; unmatched junction bases: 10. In DNA, the CDR3 is TGTGCCAGCATAAGAGGGACAGGGTATCCCTATGGCTACACCTTC. Translated: CASIRGTGYPYGYTF.

This clone was observed a handful of times. The chain is built from TRBV18 and TRBJ1-2; D is ambiguous. The CDR3 length is 15 residues. Germline-derived CDR1 and CDR2 are KGHSH and LQKENI. V gave up 1 base and J gave up 4 bases, with 13 bases separating them. The CDR3 is CASSPQEGGVYGYTF. The CDR3 bases are TGTGCCAGCTCACCACAAGAGGGTGGCGTCTATGGCTACACCTTC.

The rearrangement links TRBV19 to TRBJ2-6; D is perhaps TRBD2 (6 bases). The CDR3 totals 16 residues. CDR1 LNHDA and CDR2 SQIVND come from the germline V gene (reference sequence). V lost 4 bases, J lost 0 bases, and 10 bases lay in between. The chain's CDR3 is CASSREENSGANVLTF. The CDR3 nucleotides are TGTGCCAGTAGTAGGGAGGAAAACTCTGGGGCCAACGTCCTGACTTTC. The variable domain in full, with the rest retrieved from reference TRBV19 and TRBJ2-6, is DGGITQSPKYLFRKEGQNVTLSCEQNLNHDAMYWYRQDPGQGLRLIYYSQIVNDFQKGDIAEGYSVSREKKESFPLTVTSAQKNPTAFYLCASSREENSGANVLTFGAGSRLTVL.

This chain connects TRBV7-2 to TRBJ2-7, with D maybe TRBD2 (6 bases). Germline V lookup: CDR1 SGHTA, CDR2 FQGNSA. This CDR3 comprises 16 residues. V was trimmed by 1 base and J by 2 bases, leaving 15 bases between them. CDR3 DNA sequence: TGTGCCAGCAGCTTAGGCGGGACGGACAATGCCTACGAGCAGTACTTC. Encoded protein: CASSLGGTDNAYEQYF.

This chain links TRBV19 with TRBJ1-1; TRBD1 might be the D (5 bases). The CDR3 runs to 15 residues. Trimming pared 5 bases from V and 0 bases from J, leaving 13 bases between. Germline-derived CDR1 and CDR2 are LNHDA and SQIVND (reference sequence). The CDR3 DNA sequence: TGTGCCAGTAGTTACTCAGGGCCTATGAACACTGAAGCTTTCTTT. Protein: CASSYSGPMNTEAFF.

The genes are TRBV19 and TRBJ2-1; TRBD1 matches at 12 bases. After removal of 1 base from V and 7 bases from J, the junction contained 2 bases not matched to a gene. This CDR3 is built from 15 residues. The germline gives CDR1 LNHDA, CDR2 SQIVND (reference sequence). The CDR3 DNA reads as TGTGCCAGTAGTATAGGGGACAGGGGGCCTAATGAGCAGTTCTTC. As protein: CASSIGDRGPNEQFF.

The chain joins TRBV30 to TRBJ2-1; 9 bases agree with TRBD2. Germline trimming cut 1 base from V and 4 bases from J; bases unmatched to any gene: 2. Germline CDR1 reads GTSNPN; CDR2 reads SVGIG (reference sequence). The CDR3 totals 14 residues. The CDR3 DNA follows: TGTGCCTGGAGTGGGACTAGCGAGTACAATGAGCAGTTCTTC. The encoded protein is CAWSGTSEYNEQFF.

The rearrangement links TRBV27 to TRBJ1-3, with 9 positions matching TRBD1. The V and J ends lost 5 bases and 3 bases, in that order; junction bases with no gene match: 5. The CDR3 sequence is 15 residues long. The germline gives CDR1 MNHEY, CDR2 SMNVEV (reference sequence). The CDR3 loop is CASSRQGVYGNTIYF. The CDR3 DNA reads as TGTGCCAGCAGTAGACAGGGGGTTTATGGAAACACCATATATTTT.

The chain uses TRBV12-2 and TRBJ1-2; the table gives TRBD1 as D, unverified against the DNA. TRBV12-2 is a pseudogene segment. This CDR3 contains 15 residues. The CDR3 DNA sequence: TGTGCAAGTCGCCCGACTCAGGGGGCGGACTATGGCTACACCTTC. Amino acids: CASRPTQGADYGYTF.

This clone was counted a single time. This chain joins TRBV30 and TRBJ1-3; D unclear. The germline V gene has CDR1 GTSNPN and CDR2 SVGIG (reference sequence). V lost 2 bases and J 3 bases, leaving 11 bases between the germline ends. The CDR3 is 14 residues long. The chain's CDR3 is CAWSLGGLGNTIYF. CDR3 DNA sequence: TGTGCCTGGAGTCTCGGTGGTCTTGGAAACACCATATATTTT.

The chain recombines TRBV5-1 with TRBJ2-5, with unresolved D. The CDR3 is 15 amino acids. Trimming took off 2 bases at V and 2 bases at J, with 13 bases between the two ends. Germline lookup yields CDR1 SGHRS and CDR2 YFSETQ. In DNA, the CDR3 is TGCGCCAGCAGCTTCGGAGAATTTGGACAAGAGACCCAGTACTTC. This codes for CASSFGEFGQETQYF.

The chain employs TRBV10-2 and TRBJ1-1; D not resolved. This CDR3 comprises 17 residues. CDR1 and CDR2 (germline): WSHSY, SAAADI. Trimming pared 5 bases from V and 0 bases from J, leaving 19 bases between. CDR3 amino acids: CASSSLTTRLMNTEAFF. CDR3 nucleotides: TGCGCCAGCAGTTCTTTAACAACCAGACTCATGAACACTGAAGCTTTCTTT.

This clone came up once. This chain joins TRBV19 and TRBJ2-5; 9 nucleotides agree with TRBD1. Germline CDR1 LNHDA, CDR2 SQIVND (reference sequence). This CDR3 comprises 16 residues. V shed 4 bases, J shed 4 bases, and the junction held 10 bases outside the gene matches. CDR3 sequence: CASSKLMGQGGETQYF. CDR3 sequence (DNA): TGTGCCAGTAGTAAACTTATGGGACAGGGTGGAGAGACCCAGTACTTC.

The V call is TRBV6-4, the J call TRBJ2-1; TRBD2 aligns across 13 bases. CDR1 and CDR2 (germline): MRHNA, SNTAGT. Trimming at V came to 5 bases and at J to 3 bases, leaving 13 bases not matched to a gene. The CDR3 is 19 residues long. CDR3 protein: CASSPGLAGVRGGYNEQFF. The CDR3 bases are TGTGCCAGCAGTCCTGGACTAGCGGGAGTCCGAGGGGGCTACAATGAGCAGTTCTTC.

This clone was seen a single time. The chain links TRBV4-2 to TRBJ1-2; no clear D gene. Germline V gene sequence: CDR1 LGHNA, CDR2 YNFKEQ. The V end lost 0 bases, the J end lost 2 bases, and 19 bases lay between the germline ends. This CDR3 region has 18 residues. The CDR3 coding sequence is TGTGCCAGCAGCCAAGAAATATCCCGCCGCGGAGACAACTATGGCTACACCTTC. Translating it yields CASSQEISRRGDNYGYTF.